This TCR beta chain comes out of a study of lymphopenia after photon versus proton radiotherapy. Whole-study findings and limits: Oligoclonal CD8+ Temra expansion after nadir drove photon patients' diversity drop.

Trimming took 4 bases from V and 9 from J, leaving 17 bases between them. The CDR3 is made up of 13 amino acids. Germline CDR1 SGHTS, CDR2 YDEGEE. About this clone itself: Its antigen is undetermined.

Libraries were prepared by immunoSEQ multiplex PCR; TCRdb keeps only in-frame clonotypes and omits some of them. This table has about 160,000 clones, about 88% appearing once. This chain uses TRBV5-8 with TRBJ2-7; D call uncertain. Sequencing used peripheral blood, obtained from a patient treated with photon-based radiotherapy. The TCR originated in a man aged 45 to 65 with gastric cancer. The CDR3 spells CASSPRTVIRQYF. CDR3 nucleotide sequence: TGTGCCAGCAGCCCAAGGACGGTCATACGGCAGTACTTC. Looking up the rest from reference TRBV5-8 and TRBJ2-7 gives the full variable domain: EAGVTQSPTHLIKTRGQQATLRCSPISGHTSVYWYQQALGLGLQFLLWYDEGEERNRGNFPPRFSGRQFPNYSSELNVNALELEDSALYLCASSPRTVIRQYFGPGTRLTVT.